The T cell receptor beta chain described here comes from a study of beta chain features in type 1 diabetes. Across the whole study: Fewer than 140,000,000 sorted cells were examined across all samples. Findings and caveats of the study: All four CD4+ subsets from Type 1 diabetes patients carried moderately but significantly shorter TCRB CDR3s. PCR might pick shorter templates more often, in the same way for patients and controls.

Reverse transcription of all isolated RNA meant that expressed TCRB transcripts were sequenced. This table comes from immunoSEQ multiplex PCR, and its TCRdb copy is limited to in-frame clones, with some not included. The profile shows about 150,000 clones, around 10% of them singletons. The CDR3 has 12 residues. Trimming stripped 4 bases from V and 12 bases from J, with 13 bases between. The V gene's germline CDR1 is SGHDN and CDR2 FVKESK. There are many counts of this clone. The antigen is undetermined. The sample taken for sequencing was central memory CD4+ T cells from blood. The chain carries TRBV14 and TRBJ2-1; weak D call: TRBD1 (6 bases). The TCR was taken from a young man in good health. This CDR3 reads CASSREQGRQFF. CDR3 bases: TGTGCCAGCAGCCGCGAACAGGGTCGGCAGTTCTTC.